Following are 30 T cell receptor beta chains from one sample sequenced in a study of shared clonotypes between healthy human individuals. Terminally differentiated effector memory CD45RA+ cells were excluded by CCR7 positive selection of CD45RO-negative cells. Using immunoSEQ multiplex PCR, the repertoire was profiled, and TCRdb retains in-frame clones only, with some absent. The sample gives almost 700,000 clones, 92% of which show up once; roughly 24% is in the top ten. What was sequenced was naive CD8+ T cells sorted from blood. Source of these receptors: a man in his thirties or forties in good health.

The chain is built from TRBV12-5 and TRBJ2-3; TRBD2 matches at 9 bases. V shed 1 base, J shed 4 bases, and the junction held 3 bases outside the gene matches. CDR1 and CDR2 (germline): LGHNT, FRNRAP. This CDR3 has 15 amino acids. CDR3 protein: CASGLGAGGPDTQYF. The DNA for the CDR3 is TGTGCTAGTGGTTTGGGAGCGGGAGGACCAGATACGCAGTATTTT. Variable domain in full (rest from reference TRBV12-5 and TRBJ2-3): DARVTQTPRHKVTEMGQEVTMRCQPILGHNTVFWYRQTMMQGLELLAYFRNRAPLDDSGMPKDRFSAEMPDATLATLKIQPSEPRDSAVYFCASGLGAGGPDTQYFGPGTRLTVL.

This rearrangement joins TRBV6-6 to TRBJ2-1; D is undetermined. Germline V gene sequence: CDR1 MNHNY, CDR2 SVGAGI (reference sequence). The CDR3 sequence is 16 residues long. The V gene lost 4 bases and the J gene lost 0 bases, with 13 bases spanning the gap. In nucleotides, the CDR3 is TGTGCCAGCAGTTCTTTCATAGAGACCTCCTACAATGAGCAGTTCTTC. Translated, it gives CASSSFIETSYNEQFF.

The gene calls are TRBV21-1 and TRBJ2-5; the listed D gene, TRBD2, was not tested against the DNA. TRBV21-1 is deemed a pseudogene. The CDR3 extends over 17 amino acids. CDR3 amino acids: CASSKMQVLAEQETQYF. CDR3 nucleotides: TGTGCCAGCAGCAAAATGCAAGTACTAGCGGAACAAGAGACCCAGTACTTC.

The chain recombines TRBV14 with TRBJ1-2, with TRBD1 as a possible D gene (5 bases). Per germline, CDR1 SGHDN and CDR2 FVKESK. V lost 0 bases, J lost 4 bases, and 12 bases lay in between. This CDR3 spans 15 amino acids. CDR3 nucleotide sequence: TGTGCCAGCAGCCAAGATATGGGGACCCTCTATGGCTACACCTTC. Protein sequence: CASSQDMGTLYGYTF.

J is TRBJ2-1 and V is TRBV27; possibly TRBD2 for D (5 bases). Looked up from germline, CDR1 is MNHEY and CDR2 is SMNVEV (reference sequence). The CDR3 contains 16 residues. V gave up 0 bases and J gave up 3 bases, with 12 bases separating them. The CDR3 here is CASSLSNVGVYNEQFF. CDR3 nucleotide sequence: TGTGCCAGCAGTTTATCGAATGTGGGAGTCTACAATGAGCAGTTCTTC.

The CDR3 reads CASSYLGAGPTSSYNEQFF. DNA of the CDR3: TGTGCCAGCAGTTATCTGGGGGCAGGGCCAACAAGCTCCTACAATGAGCAGTTCTTC. The chain is built from TRBV27 and TRBJ2-1, with D possibly TRBD1 on 6 matching bases. V lost 4 bases to trimming and J lost 0 bases, with 22 bases between them. CDR3 length: 19 residues. Germline lookup yields CDR1 MNHEY and CDR2 SMNVEV (reference sequence).

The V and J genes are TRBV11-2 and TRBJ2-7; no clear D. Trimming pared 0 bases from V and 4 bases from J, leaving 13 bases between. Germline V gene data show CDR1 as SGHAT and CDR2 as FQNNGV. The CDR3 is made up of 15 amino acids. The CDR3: CASSLEFSSSYEQYF. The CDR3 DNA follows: TGTGCCAGCAGCTTAGAGTTCAGCTCATCGTACGAGCAGTACTTC.

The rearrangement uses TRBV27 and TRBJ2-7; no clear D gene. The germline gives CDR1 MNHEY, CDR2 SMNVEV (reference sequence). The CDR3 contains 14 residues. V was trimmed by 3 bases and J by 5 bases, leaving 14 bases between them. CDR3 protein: CASSFTLNRNEQYF. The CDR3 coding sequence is TGTGCCAGCAGTTTTACCCTAAACAGAAACGAGCAGTACTTC.

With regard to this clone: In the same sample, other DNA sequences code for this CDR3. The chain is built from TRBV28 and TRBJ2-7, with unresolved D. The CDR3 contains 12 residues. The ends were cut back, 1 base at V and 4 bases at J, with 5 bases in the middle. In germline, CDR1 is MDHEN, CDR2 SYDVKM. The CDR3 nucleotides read TGTGCCAGCAGTTTATTTTTGTACGAGCAGTACTTC. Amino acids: CASSLFLYEQYF.

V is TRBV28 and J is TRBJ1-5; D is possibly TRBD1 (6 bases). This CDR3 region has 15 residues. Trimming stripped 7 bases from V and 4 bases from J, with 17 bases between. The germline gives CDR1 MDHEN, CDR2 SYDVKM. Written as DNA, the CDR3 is TGTGCCAGCACCCCGGGACAAGGGACAAATCAGCCCCAGCATTTT. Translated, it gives CASTPGQGTNQPQHF.

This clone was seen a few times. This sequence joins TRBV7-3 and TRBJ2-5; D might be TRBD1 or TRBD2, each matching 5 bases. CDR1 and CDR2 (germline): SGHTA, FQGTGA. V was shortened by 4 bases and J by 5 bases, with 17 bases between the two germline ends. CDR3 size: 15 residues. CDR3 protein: CASSSTGPNWETQYF. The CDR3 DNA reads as TGTGCCAGCAGCTCGACGGGGCCCAACTGGGAGACCCAGTACTTC. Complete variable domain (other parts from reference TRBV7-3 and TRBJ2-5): GAGVSQTPSNKVTEKGKYVELRCDPISGHTALYWYRQSLGQGPEFLIYFQGTGAADDSGLPNDRFFAVRPEGSVSTLKIQRTERGDSAVYLCASSSTGPNWETQYFGPGTRLLVL.

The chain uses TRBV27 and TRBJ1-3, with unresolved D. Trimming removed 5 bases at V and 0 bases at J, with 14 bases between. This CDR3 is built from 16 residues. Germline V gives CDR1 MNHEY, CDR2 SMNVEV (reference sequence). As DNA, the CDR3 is TGTGCCAGCAGTCGCCCGGACGGTCACTCTGGAAACACCATATATTTT. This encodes CASSRPDGHSGNTIYF.

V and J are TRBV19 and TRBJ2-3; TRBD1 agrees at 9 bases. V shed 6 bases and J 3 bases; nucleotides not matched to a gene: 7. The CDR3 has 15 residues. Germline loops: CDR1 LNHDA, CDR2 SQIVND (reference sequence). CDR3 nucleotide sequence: TGTGCCAGTAGCGTACCGACAGGGGGTACAGATACGCAGTATTTT. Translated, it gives CASSVPTGGTDTQYF.

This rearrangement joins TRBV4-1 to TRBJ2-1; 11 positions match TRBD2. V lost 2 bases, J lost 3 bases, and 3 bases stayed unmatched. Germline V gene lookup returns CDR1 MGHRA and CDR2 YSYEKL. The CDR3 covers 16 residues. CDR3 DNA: TGCGCCAGCAGCCAACTAGCGGGAGGTAACTACAATGAGCAGTTCTTC. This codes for CASSQLAGGNYNEQFF.

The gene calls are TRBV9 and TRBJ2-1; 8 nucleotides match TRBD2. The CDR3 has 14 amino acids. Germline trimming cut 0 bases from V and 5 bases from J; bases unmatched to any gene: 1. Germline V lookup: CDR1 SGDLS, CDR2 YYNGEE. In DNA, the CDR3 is TGTGCCAGCAGCGTAGACGGGAGGGACAATGAGCAGTTCTTC. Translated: CASSVDGRDNEQFF.

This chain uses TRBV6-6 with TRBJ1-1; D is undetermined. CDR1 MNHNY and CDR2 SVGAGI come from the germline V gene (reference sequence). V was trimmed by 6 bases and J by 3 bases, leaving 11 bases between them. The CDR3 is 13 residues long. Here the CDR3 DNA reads TGTGCCAGCAGCTTGGGTAGGGACACTGAAGCTTTCTTT. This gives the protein CASSLGRDTEAFF.

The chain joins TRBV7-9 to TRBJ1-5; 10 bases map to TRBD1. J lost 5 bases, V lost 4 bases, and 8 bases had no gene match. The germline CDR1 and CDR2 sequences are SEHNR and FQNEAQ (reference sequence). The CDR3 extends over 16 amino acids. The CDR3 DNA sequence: TGTGCCAGCAGCTCTCTAGGGACAGGGGAGGATCAGCCCCAGCATTTT. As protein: CASSSLGTGEDQPQHF.

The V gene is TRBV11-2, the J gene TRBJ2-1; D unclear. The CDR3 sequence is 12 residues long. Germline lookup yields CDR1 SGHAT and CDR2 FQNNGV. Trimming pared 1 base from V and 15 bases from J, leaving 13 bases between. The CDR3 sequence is CASSLVWIPPFF. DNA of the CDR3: TGTGCCAGCAGCTTAGTCTGGATACCCCCGTTCTTC.

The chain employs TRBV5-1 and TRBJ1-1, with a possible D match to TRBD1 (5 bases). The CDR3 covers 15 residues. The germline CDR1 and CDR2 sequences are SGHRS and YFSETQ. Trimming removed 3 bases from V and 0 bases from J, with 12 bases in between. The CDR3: CASSWGGAMNTEAFF. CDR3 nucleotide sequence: TGCGCCAGCAGCTGGGGGGGAGCTATGAACACTGAAGCTTTCTTT. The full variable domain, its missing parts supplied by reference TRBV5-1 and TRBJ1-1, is KAGVTQTPRYLIKTRGQQVTLSCSPISGHRSVSWYQQTPGQGLQFLFEYFSETQRNKGNFPGRFSGRQFSNSRSEMNVSTLELGDSALYLCASSWGGAMNTEAFFGQGTRLTVV.

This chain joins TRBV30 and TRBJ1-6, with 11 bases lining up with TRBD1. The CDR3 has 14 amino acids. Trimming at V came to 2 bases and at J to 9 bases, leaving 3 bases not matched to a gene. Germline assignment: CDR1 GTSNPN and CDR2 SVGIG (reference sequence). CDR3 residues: CAWSSGTGGSPLHF. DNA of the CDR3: TGTGCCTGGAGTTCCGGGACAGGGGGTTCACCCCTCCACTTT.

CDR3 bases: TGTGCCAGCAGCCCTAGTACCGGAAATTCAGCCAAAAACATTCAGTACTTC. Protein sequence: CASSPSTGNSAKNIQYF. The chain is built from TRBV7-9 and TRBJ2-4; D is ambiguous. V lost 5 bases and J 0 bases, leaving 17 bases between the germline ends. CDR1 and CDR2 from the germline V gene are SEHNR and FQNEAQ (reference sequence). This CDR3 is built from 17 residues.

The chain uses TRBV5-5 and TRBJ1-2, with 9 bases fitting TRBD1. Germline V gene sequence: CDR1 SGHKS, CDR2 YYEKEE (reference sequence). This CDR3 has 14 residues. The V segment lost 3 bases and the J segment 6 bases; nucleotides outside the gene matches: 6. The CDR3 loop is CASSSGDRANGYTF. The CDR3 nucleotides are TGTGCCAGCAGCTCGGGGGACAGGGCTAATGGCTACACCTTC.

CDR3 region: CASSPLWDRQTDTQYF. CDR3 nucleotide sequence: TGTGCCAGCAGCCCCTTGTGGGACAGGCAAACAGATACGCAGTATTTT. V and J are TRBV11-2 and TRBJ2-3, with TRBD1 matching 8 bases. The germline V gene encodes CDR1 SGHAT and CDR2 FQNNGV. Trimming removed 5 bases from V and 3 bases from J; junction bases left unmatched: 10. This CDR3 spans 16 amino acids.

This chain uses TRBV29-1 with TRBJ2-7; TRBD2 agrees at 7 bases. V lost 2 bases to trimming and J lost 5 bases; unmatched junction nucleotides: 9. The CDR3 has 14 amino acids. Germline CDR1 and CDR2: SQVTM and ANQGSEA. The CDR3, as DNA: TGCAGCGTTGAATTGGGGGAGGGCCGGAACGAGCAGTACTTC. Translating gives CSVELGEGRNEQYF.

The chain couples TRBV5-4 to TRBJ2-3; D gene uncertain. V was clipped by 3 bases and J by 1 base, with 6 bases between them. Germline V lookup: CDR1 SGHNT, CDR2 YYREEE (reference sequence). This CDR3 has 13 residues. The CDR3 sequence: CASSSMGTDTQYF. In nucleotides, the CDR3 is TGTGCCAGCAGCTCCATGGGCACAGATACGCAGTATTTT.

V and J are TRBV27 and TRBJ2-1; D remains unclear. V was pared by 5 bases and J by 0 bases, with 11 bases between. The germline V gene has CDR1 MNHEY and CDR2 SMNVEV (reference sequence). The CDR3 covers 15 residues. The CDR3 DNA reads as TGTGCCAGCAGTGGCCTGGGCGCCTCCTACAATGAGCAGTTCTTC. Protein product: CASSGLGASYNEQFF.

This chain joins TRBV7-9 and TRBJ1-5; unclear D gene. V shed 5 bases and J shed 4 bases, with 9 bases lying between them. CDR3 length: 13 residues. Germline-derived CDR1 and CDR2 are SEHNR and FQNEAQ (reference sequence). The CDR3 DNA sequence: TGTGCCAGCAGCGGCAGAGTTAATCAGCCCCAGCATTTT. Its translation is CASSGRVNQPQHF.

The CDR3 region has the DNA TGTGCCAGCATAGGTCCTCCGACTAGCGGCAGCTCCTACAATGAGCAGTTCTTC. Amino acids: CASIGPPTSGSSYNEQFF. V and J are TRBV27 and TRBJ2-1; 9 bases line up with TRBD2. The CDR3 has 18 amino acids. Germline CDR1 is MNHEY and CDR2 is SMNVEV (reference sequence). V shed 7 bases and J 0 bases; nucleotides not matched to a gene: 13.

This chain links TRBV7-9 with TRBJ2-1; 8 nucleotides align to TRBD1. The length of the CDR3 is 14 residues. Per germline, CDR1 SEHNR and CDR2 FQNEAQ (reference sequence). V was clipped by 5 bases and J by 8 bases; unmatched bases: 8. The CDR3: CASSHPGQGDEQFF. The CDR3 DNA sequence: TGTGCCAGCAGCCATCCTGGACAGGGCGATGAGCAGTTCTTC.

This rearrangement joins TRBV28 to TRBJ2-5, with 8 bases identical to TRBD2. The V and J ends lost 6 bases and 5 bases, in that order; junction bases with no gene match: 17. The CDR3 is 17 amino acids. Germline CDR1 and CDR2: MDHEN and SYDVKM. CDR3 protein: CASSPRGGPASLETQYF. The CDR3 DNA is TGTGCCAGCAGCCCACGGGGGGGGCCGGCAAGCCTCGAGACCCAGTACTTC. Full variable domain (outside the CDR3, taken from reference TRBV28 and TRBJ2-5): DVKVTQSSRYLVKRTGEKVFLECVQDMDHENMFWYRQDPGLGLRLIYFSYDVKMKEKGDIPEGYSVSREKKERFSLILESASTNQTSMYLCASSPRGGPASLETQYFGPGTRLLVL.